This TCR beta chain was retrieved from a study of blood T cell repertoires in COVID-19 (dated by TCRdb to about 2020). Context from the whole study: The collaborator samples originated in the United States, Italy and Spain and spanned the acute and convalescent phases of COVID-19. The material from the prospective study consisted of cDNA or gDNA derived from T cells, B-cell-depleted T cells, or PBMCs. Nearly every sample came with metadata listing a de-identified subject ID, COVID-19 status, age in years and sex. The samples were drawn from the first 160 participants of the ongoing ImmuneRACE study and from 1,254 subjects provided by 6 global collaborators. A freely available public database, intended as a resource for researchers studying the immune response to SARS-CoV-2, is where the repertoires were released. Where HLA class I and class II types were available, the types were taken from metadata supplied by the sample provider, not from assay-based typing. The dataset comprised deeply sampled blood TCRbeta repertoires from subjects exposed to, actively infected with, or recovered from COVID-19.

TCRbeta CDR3 regions were amplified from genomic DNA using the immunoSEQ Assay, a bias-controlled multiplex PCR. Per the original workflow: Within the assay, amplification of reference gene primers was used to estimate how many nucleated cells each sample contained. To quantify the absolute abundance of each unique TCRbeta CDR3 rearrangement, sequence reads were collapsed and filtered. For each sample, productive Simpson clonality was calculated by taking the square root of Simpson's diversity index across productive rearrangements. The table was pulled from immuneACCESS by TCRdb, which kept in-frame rearrangements only. Such tables lose some clones; where checked, under half of the loss comes from unresolved V genes, and the rest has no known cause. The D gene and trimming were derived from the DNA, and the V and J assignments and clone size from that table. For this sample the table gives about 98,000 clones, of which around 86% were detected only once. Around 2.9% of the sample is held by the ten biggest clonotypes.

The collaborating institutions used their own protocols to collect whole blood in K2EDTA tubes. For TCRbeta analysis, collaborator samples were shipped as frozen whole blood, as isolated PBMCs, or as DNA extracted from either sample type. Results and caveats for the whole study, not just this receptor: The quantity of clinical and demographic metadata differed by source and by participant and was supplied without curation.

Of note for this clone: Its specific antigen is unknown. No quality values exist for individual bases; no much larger clone is one base distant.

Sequences were obtained from peripheral blood. The TCR was taken from a man aged 50-60 years with active or convalescent COVID-19.

The encoded CDR3 is CASSQEGTGGDTQYF. The DNA sequence is given as TGCGCCAGCAGCCAAGAGGGGACAGGGGGAGATACGCAGTATTTT. The chain is assembled from TRBV4-3 and TRBJ2-3, and 11 junction bases match TRBD1. Trimming takes 0 bases off V and 5 bases off J; junction bases not matched to a gene: 1. Its CDR3 holds 15 amino acids, cysteine through phenylalanine. CDR3 DNA is the only sequence kept; it has 45 bases, read in frame from the first base. CDR1 LGHNA and CDR2 YSLEER were looked up in the germline V gene.